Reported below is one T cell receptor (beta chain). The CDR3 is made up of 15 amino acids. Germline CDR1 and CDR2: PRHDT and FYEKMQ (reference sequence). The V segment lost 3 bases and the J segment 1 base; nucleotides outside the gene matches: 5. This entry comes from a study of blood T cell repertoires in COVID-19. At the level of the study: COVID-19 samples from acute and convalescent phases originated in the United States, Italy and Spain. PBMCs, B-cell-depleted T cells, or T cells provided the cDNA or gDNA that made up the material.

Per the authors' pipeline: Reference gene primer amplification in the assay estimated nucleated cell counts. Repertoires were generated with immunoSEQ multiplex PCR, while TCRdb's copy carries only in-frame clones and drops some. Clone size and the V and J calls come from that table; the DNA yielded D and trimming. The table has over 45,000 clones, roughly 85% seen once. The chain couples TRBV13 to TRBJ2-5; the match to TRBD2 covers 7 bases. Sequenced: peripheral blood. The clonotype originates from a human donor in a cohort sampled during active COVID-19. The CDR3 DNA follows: TGTGCCAGCAGCTTGGGGAGGGAAATCCAAGAGACCCAGTACTTC. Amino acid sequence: CASSLGREIQETQYF.